Each of the 3 T cell receptor beta chains below was sequenced from the same sample in a study of blood T cell repertoires in COVID-19 (dated by TCRdb to 2018 to 2020). The method behind the library was the immunoSEQ multiplex PCR assay. This immuneACCESS table, as held by TCRdb, lists in-frame sequences with V and J called but not all clones. Of the missing ones, under half trace to an unresolved V gene in checked studies; the others have no known cause. Here the sample has 300,000 to 450,000 clones; more than 70% occur a single time. The ten most abundant clones make up 3.9% of the sample. The source material was peripheral blood. These receptors were collected from a woman aged 55-69 years with COVID-19, enrolled during active disease.

The gene calls are TRBV4-2 and TRBJ1-3; 7 bases line up with TRBD1. Per germline, CDR1 LGHNA and CDR2 YNFKEQ. CDR3 length: 16 residues. The junction had 5 bases not matched to a gene; V was cut back by 1 base and J by 2 bases. The CDR3 DNA reads TGTGCCAGCAGCCAAGTTAACAGGGGAGCTGGAAACACCATATATTTT. This sequence encodes CASSQVNRGAGNTIYF.

The CDR3 spells CASSQVAGGVTDTQYF. CDR3 DNA: TGTGCCAGCAGCCAAGTGGCGGGGGGAGTCACAGATACGCAGTATTTT. The gene calls are TRBV3-1 (or the pseudogene TRBV3-2) and TRBJ2-3; 8 positions agree with TRBD2. The CDR3 covers 16 residues. Germline CDR1 reads LGHDT; CDR2 reads YNNKEL (reference sequence). V shed 1 base, J shed 2 bases, and the junction held 5 bases outside the gene matches.

This clone showed up just once. The rearrangement uses TRBV7-6 and TRBJ1-3, with a possible D match to TRBD1 (5 bases). CDR1 and CDR2 (germline): SGHVS, FNYEAQ. The ends were cut back, 1 base at V and 6 bases at J, with 19 bases in the middle. This CDR3 is 17 amino acids long. DNA of the CDR3: TGTGCCAGCAGCTTAGTAGGATATAGGACAACCGAAAACACCATATATTTT. It specifies CASSLVGYRTTENTIYF.